The 13 T cell receptor beta chains below all came from one sample that was sequenced in a study of spatial heterogeneity in lung cancer. TCRdb fed the 5' RACE reads into MiXCR, producing one record per CDR3 protein. The sample includes about 27,000 distinct CDR3 sequences, about 5.2% of them seen just once. Time point noted: blood at routine non-recurrence follow-up after resection. Material: PBMCs, obtained at follow-up. Receptors were obtained from a female donor with early-stage non-small cell lung cancer.

This clonotype was observed many times. The chain is built from TRBV29-1 and TRBJ2-7; 9 positions agree with TRBD1. There are 12 residues in the CDR3. Germline CDR1 reads SQVTM; CDR2 reads ANQGSEA. J gave up 6 bases and V 4 bases, and 4 bases lay outside the gene matches. CDR3 region: CSVGQGGPEQYF. The CDR3 region has the DNA TGCAGCGTTGGACAGGGGGGGCCCGAGCAGTACTTC.

The table lists this clonotype with many counts. The chain is built from TRBV20-1 and TRBJ2-3, with D perhaps TRBD2 (5 bases). Trimming pared 0 bases from V and 2 bases from J, leaving 9 bases between. CDR1 and CDR2 from the germline V gene are DFQATT and SNEGSKA (reference sequence). CDR3 size: 14 residues. In DNA form, the CDR3 reads TGCAGTGCTAGAGATGCGACTAACACAGATACGCAGTATTTT. It specifies CSARDATNTDTQYF.

The J gene is TRBJ1-4, the V gene TRBV20-1, with D possibly being TRBD1 (5 bases). With 0 bases removed from V and 7 bases from J, the gap between germline ends came to 9 bases. CDR1 is DFQATT, CDR2 SNEGSKA, per germline (reference sequence). This CDR3 is built from 13 residues. The DNA of the CDR3 is TGCAGTGCTAGAGAAGGGGTCCTTGAAAAACTGTTTTTT. Protein product: CSAREGVLEKLFF.

This clonotype is medium-sized (0.01 to 0.1%) within its sample. V gene TRBV6-4 combines with J gene TRBJ1-1; 10 bases are shared with TRBD1. V trimming: 4 bases; J trimming: 12 bases; junction bases outside the gene matches: 14. CDR1 MRHNA and CDR2 SNTAGT come from the germline V gene. The CDR3 contains 15 residues. CDR3 DNA: TGTGCCAGCAGTGCCAACCCCGGACAGGGGGGTTTGACTTTCTTT. Translation gives CASSANPGQGGLTFF.

This clonotype was recorded many times. J is TRBJ2-1 and V is TRBV5-6; D call uncertain. The CDR3 has 12 amino acids. V lost 3 bases to trimming and J lost 8 bases, with 9 bases between them. Germline V gives CDR1 SGHDT, CDR2 YYEEEE. CDR3 DNA: TGTGCCAGCAGCTGGTCGCGTGATGAGCAGTTCTTC. Translation: CASSWSRDEQFF.

This clonotype was counted at least ten times. The chain recombines TRBV20-1 with TRBJ2-7; 13 positions agree with TRBD2. Germline values: CDR1 DFQATT, CDR2 SNEGSKA (reference sequence). The CDR3 loop spans 16 amino acids. The J segment lost 4 bases and the V segment lost 2 bases, leaving 8 bases of the junction unmatched. The DNA of the CDR3 is TGCAGTGCTAGACTCTACAGGACTAGCGGGAGTTACGAGCAGTACTTC. This encodes CSARLYRTSGSYEQYF.

This clonotype occurred many times. The chain links TRBV10-2 to TRBJ2-1, with D possibly matching TRBD2 (6 bases). Germline V gene sequence: CDR1 WSHSY, CDR2 SAAADI. This CDR3 is built from 14 residues. Trimming cost V 10 bases and J 6 bases, with 19 bases left between them. CDR3 sequence: CAIKAGRGGNEQFF. The CDR3 bases are TGCGCCATTAAGGCCGGGCGGGGAGGCAATGAGCAGTTCTTC.

This clonotype is termed medium-sized. The chain recombines TRBV29-1 with TRBJ1-2; 8 positions agree with TRBD1. V lost 5 bases, J lost 4 bases, and 6 bases stayed unmatched. The CDR3 extends over 13 amino acids. The germline V gene has CDR1 SQVTM and CDR2 ANQGSEA. The CDR3 DNA reads TGCAGCGTTCGGACAGGGACCGTCTATGGCTACACCTTC. The encoded protein is CSVRTGTVYGYTF.

This clonotype has a count of ten or more. V gene TRBV10-3 combines with J gene TRBJ2-1; D might be TRBD2 (5 bases). V lost 3 bases, J lost 1 base, and 10 bases lay in between. This CDR3 has 15 residues. Germline CDR1 ENHRY, CDR2 SYGVKD. CDR3 bases: TGTGCCATCAGTGACGAACTAGGGTCCTACAATGAGCAGTTCTTC. Amino acids: CAISDELGSYNEQFF.

This clonotype was seen ten or more times. This chain links TRBV20-1 with TRBJ2-1; D not resolved. The germline CDR1 and CDR2 sequences are DFQATT and SNEGSKA (reference sequence). The CDR3 is made up of 15 amino acids. Trimming cost V 0 bases and J 4 bases, with 13 bases left between them. The CDR3 bases are TGCAGTGCTAGAGATCTTAGCAAATCGTACAATGAGCAGTTCTTC. Translated, it gives CSARDLSKSYNEQFF.

Ten or more counts support this clonotype. This chain joins TRBV6-2 or TRBV6-3 and TRBJ2-6; a weak D match, TRBD2 (6 bases). Germline V CDR1 and CDR2: MNHEY, SVGEGT. V gave up 2 bases and J gave up 3 bases, with 11 bases separating them. The CDR3 sequence is 16 residues long. CDR3 DNA sequence: TGTGCCAGCAGTTACCCTCGTAGCGGTGGGGCCAACGTCCTGACTTTC. Translation: CASSYPRSGGANVLTF.

The sample holds many counts of this clonotype. The genes are TRBV9 and TRBJ2-7; 7 positions match TRBD1. Germline loops: CDR1 SGDLS, CDR2 YYNGEE. The CDR3 totals 14 residues. Unmatched junction bases numbered 5, after V lost 3 bases and J lost 2 bases. CDR3 protein: CASSAHGTAYEQYF. CDR3 coding DNA: TGTGCCAGCAGCGCCCATGGGACAGCCTACGAGCAGTACTTC.

This clonotype has a count of ten or more. The chain combines TRBV7-9 with TRBJ2-1, with 8 nucleotides matching TRBD2. Germline CDR1 is SEHNR and CDR2 is FQNEAQ (reference sequence). The CDR3 sequence is 13 residues long. Trimming at V came to 5 bases and at J to 8 bases, leaving 5 bases not matched to a gene. The CDR3 protein is CASSQGLVDEQFF. In DNA form, the CDR3 reads TGTGCCAGCAGCCAGGGACTAGTCGATGAGCAGTTCTTC.